This T cell receptor beta chain is from a study of blood T cell repertoires in COVID-19. As processed by the authors: Reference gene primers were amplified, and this amplification served to estimate nucleated cell counts. Measured with immunoSEQ multiplex PCR; TCRdb has only the in-frame clones, and not every one. V, J and clone size were drawn from that table, and D and trimming were deduced from the DNA. The profile shows around 320,000 clones, approximately 90% of them singletons. CDR3 length: 16 residues. With 6 bases removed from V and 6 bases from J, the gap between germline ends came to 22 bases. Germline-derived CDR1 and CDR2 are MNHEY and SVGEGT.

This clonotype was obtained from a woman in her thirties who had recovered from COVID-19. Sequencing used peripheral blood. The V gene is TRBV6-2 or TRBV6-3, the J gene TRBJ2-3, with D possibly TRBD2 on 7 matching bases. DNA of the CDR3: TGTGCCAGCAGCCGAATGACGGGGGGCATACGGGATACGCAGTATTTT. Its protein is CASSRMTGGIRDTQYF.